This is a list of T cell receptor beta chains from one sample in a study of blood T cell repertoires in COVID-19. Libraries were prepared by immunoSEQ multiplex PCR; TCRdb keeps only in-frame clonotypes and omits some of them. Among roughly 180,000 clones listed, 85% to 90% were seen once. The sequencing input was PBMCs or T cells enriched from blood (not recorded which). These receptors came from a man in his forties who had recovered from COVID-19. Each CDR3 is given with its conserved first and last residue. The D gene is left open where the match is weak. Where a row states a size, it is once, few, many or the class of an expanded clone; other rows omit it.

TRBJ2-1 | . | TRBV24-1 | 16 | . | TGTGCCACCAGTGACATCATTTCGGGCTCCTACAATGAGCAGTTCTTC | CATSDIISGSYNEQFF
TRBJ2-2 | . | TRBV7-8 | 16 | . | TGTGCCAGCAGCAAAAATAGCGGATCGAACACCGGGGAGCTGTTTTTT | CASSKNSGSNTGELFF
TRBJ1-5 | . | TRBV19 | 13 | . | TGTGCCAGTAGTAGGGCTCTCAATCAGCCCCAGCATTTT | CASSRALNQPQHF
TRBJ1-2 | once | TRBV9 | 14 | TRBD1 | TGTGCCAGCAGCTCGGGACAGGCAAACTATGGCTACACCTTC | CASSSGQANYGYTF
TRBJ1-5 | . | TRBV5-1 | 15 | . | TGCGCCAGCAGCTTGGCAGGGATAAGGGATCAGCCCCAGCATTTT | CASSLAGIRDQPQHF
TRBJ1-1 | . | TRBV6-5 | 13 | . | TGTGCCAGCAGGCCGACAGTAAACACTGAAGCTTTCTTT | CASRPTVNTEAFF
TRBJ2-5 | . | TRBV5-1 | 14 | TRBD1 | TGCGCCAGCAGCCCAGGGGGCGGTTCAGAGACCCAGTACTTC | CASSPGGGSETQYF
TRBJ1-2 | . | TRBV28 | 13 | TRBD1 | TGTGCCAGTAGACAGGGGCTTGCCTATGGCTACACCTTC | CASRQGLAYGYTF
TRBJ1-3 | . | TRBV2 | 11 | . | TGTGCCAGCAGTGTCCTCAACACCATATATTTT | CASSVLNTIYF
TRBJ1-1 | . | TRBV7-8 | 12 | . | TGTGCCAGCAGCTGGGCGAACACTGAAGCTTTCTTT | CASSWANTEAFF
TRBJ1-6 | . | TRBV6-5 | 15 | . | TGTGCCAGCAGTTATGAAGGGGCGAAGAATTCACCCCTCCACTTT | CASSYEGAKNSPLHF
TRBJ1-2 | . | TRBV28 | 13 | TRBD1 | TGTGCCAGCAGTTACAGGGGGCACTATGGCTACACCTTC | CASSYRGHYGYTF
TRBJ1-1 | . | TRBV19 | 16 | . | TGTGCCAGTACTATGCGGGGGGTGAAGATGAACACTGAAGCTTTCTTT | CASTMRGVKMNTEAFF
TRBJ2-2 | . | TRBV12-5 | 15 | . | TGTGCTAGTGGTTTGGTACCTAGCTACACCGGGGAGCTGTTTTTT | CASGLVPSYTGELFF
TRBJ2-3 | . | TRBV6-2/TRBV6-3 | 14 | . | TGTGCCAGCAGTTACTCAGTTCCTCGGGGTACGCAGTATTTT | CASSYSVPRGTQYF
TRBJ2-1 | . | TRBV28 | 18 | TRBD2 | TGTGCCAGCAACCCTGCTAGCGGGGTAACGTCCTCTTACAATGAGCAGTTCTTC | CASNPASGVTSSYNEQFF
TRBJ1-2 | . | TRBV27 | 11 | . | TGTGCCAGCAGTCAGGGCAATGGCTACACCTTC | CASSQGNGYTF
TRBJ1-3 | few | TRBV7-4 | 14 | . | TGTGCCAGCAGCTCCTTGAGCTCTGGAAACACCATATATTTT | CASSSLSSGNTIYF
TRBJ1-3 | . | TRBV5-8 | 14 | . | TGTGCCATCCCCGGGGAAGGGTCTCGCGACACCATATATTTT | CAIPGEGSRDTIYF
TRBJ2-2 | . | TRBV2 | 14 | . | TGTGCCAGCAGGGAGGGATTTAACACCGGGGAGCTGTTTTTT | CASREGFNTGELFF
TRBJ2-5 | . | TRBV5-1 | 17 | . | TGCGCCAGCAGCTTGCATTCCACTCTCGGGAGCCAAGAGACCCAGTACTTC | CASSLHSTLGSQETQYF
TRBJ2-3 | . | TRBV27 | 17 | TRBD1 | TGTGCCAGCAGTTCACTCAAGACAGGGGCGACCACAGATACGCAGTATTTT | CASSSLKTGATTDTQYF
TRBJ1-1 | . | TRBV25-1 | 15 | . | TGTGCCAGCAGTGAAAAATACAGGGATTTTACTGAAGCTTTCTTT | CASSEKYRDFTEAFF
TRBJ2-7 | once | TRBV7-8 | 14 | . | TGTGCCAGCGGCAAAGAGGCAGGGGTCCCCGAGCAGTACTTC | CASGKEAGVPEQYF
TRBJ2-7 | few | TRBV7-2 | 16 | TRBD1 | TGTGCCAGCATCCAGCCCCCGGGACAGCCCAGTGGCGAGCAGTACTTC | CASIQPPGQPSGEQYF
TRBJ2-1 | once | TRBV19 | 14 | . | TGTGCCAGTAAGGCTAGCGATAACAACAATGAGCAGTTCTTC | CASKASDNNNEQFF
TRBJ1-2 | . | TRBV5-1 | 13 | . | TGCGCCAGCAGCAGAGACAGAAGCTATGGCTACACCTTC | CASSRDRSYGYTF
TRBJ1-1 | . | TRBV12-5 | 14 | TRBD1 | TGTGCTAGTGGTCGGGACAGACAGAACACTGAAGCTTTCTTT | CASGRDRQNTEAFF
TRBJ1-2 | . | TRBV29-1 | 15 | . | TGCAGCGTTGAAGCGGTGACAGGTTTTAACTATGGCTACACCTTC | CSVEAVTGFNYGYTF
TRBJ2-1 | . | TRBV11-2 | 12 | TRBD1 | TGTGCCAGCAGCCCACAGGGGGGTGAGCAGTTCTTC | CASSPQGGEQFF
TRBJ1-2 | . | TRBV6-5 | 15 | TRBD1 | TGTGCCAGCAGTTACTCGCCGCGGGACAGCTATGGCTACACCTTC | CASSYSPRDSYGYTF
TRBJ2-3 | once | TRBV11-2 | 16 | . | TGTGCCAGCAGCTTAAGTCCGATAACTAGCACAGATACGCAGTATTTT | CASSLSPITSTDTQYF
TRBJ2-6 | . | TRBV6-5 | 16 | TRBD1 | TGTGCCAGCAGTTACGGACAGGGGATAGGTTTAGGCGTCCTGACTTTC | CASSYGQGIGLGVLTF
TRBJ1-5 | . | TRBV5-4 | 15 | . | TGTGCCAGCAGCTTTACAGGACGGAACAATCAGCCCCAGCATTTT | CASSFTGRNNQPQHF
TRBJ2-7 | . | TRBV9 | 12 | . | TGTGCCAGCAGCGTGGGAGGAAACGAGCAGTACTTC | CASSVGGNEQYF
TRBJ1-2 | . | TRBV5-1 | 16 | TRBD1 | TGCGCCAGCAGCACAGGACAGGGGGCGTCTAACTATGGCTACACCTTC | CASSTGQGASNYGYTF
TRBJ1-1 | . | TRBV15 | 13 | . | TGTGCCACCAGCAGAGATAACGGGGCTGAAGCTTTCTTT | CATSRDNGAEAFF
TRBJ1-2 | . | TRBV9 | 12 | TRBD1 | TGTGCCAGCAGCAAGGGGGCGAGTGGCTACACCTTC | CASSKGASGYTF
TRBJ1-1 | . | TRBV9 | 15 | . | TGTGCCAGCAGGGTAGGGGGAGGGGCGAACACTGAAGCTTTCTTT | CASRVGGGANTEAFF
TRBJ1-6 | . | TRBV9 | 14 | . | TGTGCCAGCAGCGTAGCGGGGGAAGATTCACCCCTCCACTTT | CASSVAGEDSPLHF
TRBJ2-3 | . | TRBV7-8 | 16 | . | TGTGCCAGCTCTTCACACCGGGACTTCTACACAGATACGCAGTATTTT | CASSSHRDFYTDTQYF
TRBJ2-2 | . | TRBV2 | 13 | . | TGTGCCAGCAGTGAAGCGCAGGGGGGGGAGCTGTTTTTT | CASSEAQGGELFF
TRBJ2-7 | . | TRBV11-2 | 15 | . | TGTGCCAGCAGCCATGGCGGGGTAGGATGGTATGAGCAGTACTTC | CASSHGGVGWYEQYF
TRBJ1-2 | . | TRBV3-1/TRBV3-2 | 17 | . | TGTGCCAGCAGCCAAGAGATGGGGGCAGGGGTTAACTATGGCTACACCTTC | CASSQEMGAGVNYGYTF
TRBJ1-5 | once | TRBV28 | 14 | TRBD1 | TGTGCCAGCAGTCCGACAGGGCTAGGGCAGCCCCAGCATTTT | CASSPTGLGQPQHF
TRBJ1-1 | . | TRBV11-2 | 13 | . | TGTGCCAGCAGCGGGGGGTGGGGAACTGAAGCTTTCTTT | CASSGGWGTEAFF
TRBJ1-2 | . | TRBV21-1 | 12 | . | TGTGCCAGCTGCGGGGGCAACTATGGCTACACCTTC | CASCGGNYGYTF
TRBJ1-2 | . | TRBV5-1 | 13 | . | TGCGCCAGCAGCGAAGGGCCGGAGGGAGGCTACACCTTC | CASSEGPEGGYTF
TRBJ1-3 | once | TRBV7-9 | 15 | TRBD1 | TGTGCCAGCAGCTTCCCAGGGGGTGATTCAAACACCATATATTTT | CASSFPGGDSNTIYF
TRBJ2-7 | . | TRBV19 | 13 | . | TGTGCCAGTAGTATCTCCAGGGACTACGAGCAGTACTTC | CASSISRDYEQYF
TRBJ1-6 | . | TRBV4-2 | 13 | . | TGTGCCAGCAGCCAAGCAGGGAATTCACCCCTCCACTTT | CASSQAGNSPLHF
TRBJ1-2 | once | TRBV28 | 14 | . | TGTGCCAGCAGTTTACGGGCAGGGTTGGGCGGCTACACCTTC | CASSLRAGLGGYTF
TRBJ2-6 | . | TRBV9 | 16 | . | TGTGCCAGCAGCGGTACAGTTCCCTCTGGGGCCAACGTCCTGACTTTC | CASSGTVPSGANVLTF
TRBJ1-4 | . | TRBV5-5 | 15 | TRBD1 | TGTGCCAGCAAAATATCCGGGACAGGTGGCGAAAAACTGTTTTTT | CASKISGTGGEKLFF
TRBJ2-1 | . | TRBV9 | 15 | TRBD1 | TGTGCCAGCAGCGTAGGTACAGGGGGATACAATGAGCAGTTCTTC | CASSVGTGGYNEQFF
TRBJ1-1 | . | TRBV9 | 14 | . | TGTGCCAGCAGCGCCCGGTACGGGGGCACTGAAGCTTTCTTT | CASSARYGGTEAFF
TRBJ2-7 | . | TRBV19 | 15 | TRBD1 | TGTGCCAGTAGCTACCCGGGACAGGGTCGCTACGAGCAGTACTTC | CASSYPGQGRYEQYF
TRBJ1-2 | . | TRBV30 | 11 | TRBD1 | TGTGCCTGGGGACAGGCGGGCGGCTACACCTTC | CAWGQAGGYTF
TRBJ1-2 | . | TRBV27 | 13 | TRBD1 | TGTGCCAGCTCCCGGGACAGGGGCTATGGCTACACCTTC | CASSRDRGYGYTF
TRBJ1-5 | . | TRBV2 | 12 | . | TGTGCCAGCACCGAGGGCAATCAGCCCCAGCATTTT | CASTEGNQPQHF